The entry that follows covers one T cell receptor (beta chain) sequence. These data come from a study of cytomegalovirus exposure and HLA in healthy donors. The method was immunoSEQ multiplex PCR; TCRdb's version includes in-frame clones alone and lacks a portion of them. The table has about 110,000 clones, approximately 95% seen once; the top ten hold 0.67%. This TCR derives from a young woman in good health and CMV-seronegative. Material: PBMCs.

The CDR3 reads CASSYGTGQKGNTIYF. Written as DNA, the CDR3 is TGTGCCAGCAGTTACGGGACAGGCCAGAAAGGAAACACCATATATTTT. This chain connects TRBV6-6 to TRBJ1-3, with TRBD1 matching 8 bases. This CDR3 has 16 residues. From germline, CDR1 is MNHNY and CDR2 SVGAGI (reference sequence). V was pared by 2 bases and J by 4 bases, with 7 bases of the junction left unmatched.